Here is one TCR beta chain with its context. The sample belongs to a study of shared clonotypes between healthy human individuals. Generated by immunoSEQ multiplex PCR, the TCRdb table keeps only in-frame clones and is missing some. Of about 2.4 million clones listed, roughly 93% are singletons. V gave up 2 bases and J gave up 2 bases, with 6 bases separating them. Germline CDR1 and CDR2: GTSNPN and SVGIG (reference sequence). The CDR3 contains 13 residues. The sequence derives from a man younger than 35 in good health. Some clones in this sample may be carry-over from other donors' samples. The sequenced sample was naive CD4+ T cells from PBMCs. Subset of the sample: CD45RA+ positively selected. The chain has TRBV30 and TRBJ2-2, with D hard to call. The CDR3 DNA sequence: TGTGCCTGGAGTCCTGATAACACCGGGGAGCTGTTTTTT. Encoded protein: CAWSPDNTGELFF.